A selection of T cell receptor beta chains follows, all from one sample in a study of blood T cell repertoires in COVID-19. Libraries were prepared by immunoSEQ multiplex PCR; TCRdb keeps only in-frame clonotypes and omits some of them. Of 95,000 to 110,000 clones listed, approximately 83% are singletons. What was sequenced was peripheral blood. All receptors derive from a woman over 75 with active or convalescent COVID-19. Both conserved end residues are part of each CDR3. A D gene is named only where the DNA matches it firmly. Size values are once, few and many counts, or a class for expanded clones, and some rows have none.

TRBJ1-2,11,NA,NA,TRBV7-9,CASTEVSGYTF,TGTGCCAGCACGGAAGTGAGTGGCTACACCTTC
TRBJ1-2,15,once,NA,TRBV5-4,CASSSTTRQRYGYTF,TGTGCCAGCAGTTCAACCACCCGGCAGAGGTATGGCTACACCTTC
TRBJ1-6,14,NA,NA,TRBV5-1,CASSFGDQNSPLHF,TGCGCCAGCAGCTTCGGGGATCAGAATTCACCCCTCCACTTT
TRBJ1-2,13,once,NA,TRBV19,CATTELRGYGYTF,TGTGCCACCACGGAATTACGGGGCTATGGCTACACCTTC
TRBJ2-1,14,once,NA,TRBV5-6,CASSLVRVSNEQFF,TGTGCCAGCAGCTTAGTCCGGGTTAGCAATGAGCAGTTCTTC
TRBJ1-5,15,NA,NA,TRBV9,CASSVEGNSNQPQHF,TGTGCCAGCAGCGTAGAGGGGAATAGCAATCAGCCCCAGCATTTT
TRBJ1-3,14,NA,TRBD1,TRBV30,CAWSPTGGRNTIYF,TGTGCCTGGAGTCCAACAGGGGGCCGAAACACCATATATTTT
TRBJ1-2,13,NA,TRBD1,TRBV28,CASSDGQGYGYTF,TGTGCCAGCAGTGACGGACAGGGCTATGGCTACACCTTC
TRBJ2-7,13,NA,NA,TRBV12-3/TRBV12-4,CASSLTVSYEQYF,TGTGCCAGCAGTTTAACAGTCTCCTACGAGCAGTACTTC
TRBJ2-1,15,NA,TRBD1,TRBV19,CASSTTGTGINEQFF,TGTGCCAGTAGTACTACCGGGACAGGGATCAATGAGCAGTTCTTC
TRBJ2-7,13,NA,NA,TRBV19,CASSNGRAYEQYF,TGTGCCAGTAGCAACGGTAGAGCCTACGAGCAGTACTTC
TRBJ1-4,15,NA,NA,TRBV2,CASLLQGTTNEKLFF,TGTGCCAGCTTGCTCCAGGGTACAACTAATGAAAAACTGTTTTTT
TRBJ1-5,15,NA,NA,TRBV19,CASSGQAYSNQPQHF,TGTGCCAGTAGTGGCCAGGCCTATAGCAATCAGCCCCAGCATTTT
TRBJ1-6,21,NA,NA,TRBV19,CASSKSVRPADRRQANSPLHF,TGTGCCAGTAGTAAATCGGTACGGCCCGCCGACAGAAGACAGGCGAATTCACCCCTCCACTTT
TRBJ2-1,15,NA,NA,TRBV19,CASSIKGFGKDEQFF,TGTGCCAGTAGTATCAAGGGGTTCGGTAAGGATGAGCAGTTCTTC
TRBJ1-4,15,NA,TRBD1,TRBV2,CASSVRGTVNEKLFF,TGTGCCAGCAGTGTCCGAGGGACAGTTAATGAAAAACTGTTTTTT
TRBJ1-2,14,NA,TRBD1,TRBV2,CASSETGGAVGYTF,TGTGCCAGCAGTGAAACAGGGGGCGCGGTTGGCTACACCTTC
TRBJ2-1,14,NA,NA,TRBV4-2,CASSQDQVGDEQFF,TGTGCCAGCAGCCAAGACCAAGTCGGGGATGAGCAGTTCTTC
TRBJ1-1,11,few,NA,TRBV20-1,CSAGSGTQAFF,TGCAGTGCTGGCTCCGGGACACAAGCTTTCTTT
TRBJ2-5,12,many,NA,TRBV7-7,CASSWGQGPQYF,TGTGCTAGCAGCTGGGGGCAGGGCCCCCAGTACTTC
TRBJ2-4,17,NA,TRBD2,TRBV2,CATRLGEGFGAKNIQYF,TGTGCCACCCGGTTAGGGGAGGGGTTCGGAGCCAAAAACATTCAGTACTTC
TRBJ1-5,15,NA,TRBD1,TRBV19,CASSRDRGRNQPQHF,TGTGCCAGTAGTAGGGACAGGGGGCGGAATCAGCCCCAGCATTTT
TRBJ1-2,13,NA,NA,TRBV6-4,CASSDSKSYGYTF,TGTGCCAGCAGCGACAGCAAATCCTATGGCTACACCTTC
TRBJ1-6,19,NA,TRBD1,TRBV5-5,CASSQNPQGPSSYNSPLHF,TGTGCCAGCAGCCAGAACCCACAGGGGCCCAGCTCCTATAATTCACCCCTCCACTTT
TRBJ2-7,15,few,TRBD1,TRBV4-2,CASSHEQGVLYEQYF,TGTGCCAGCAGCCACGAGCAGGGGGTACTCTACGAGCAGTACTTC
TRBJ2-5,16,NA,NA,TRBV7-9,CASSSLVLEEEETQYF,TGTGCCAGCAGCTCCCTAGTTTTGGAGGAGGAAGAGACCCAGTACTTC
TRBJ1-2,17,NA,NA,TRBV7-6,CASSLEAPPGHNYGYTF,TGTGCCAGCAGCTTAGAGGCCCCCCCAGGACACAACTATGGCTACACCTTC
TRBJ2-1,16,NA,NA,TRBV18,CASSPPRDSSTGEQFF,TGTGCCAGCTCACCACCGCGGGACTCATCTACGGGGGAGCAGTTCTTC